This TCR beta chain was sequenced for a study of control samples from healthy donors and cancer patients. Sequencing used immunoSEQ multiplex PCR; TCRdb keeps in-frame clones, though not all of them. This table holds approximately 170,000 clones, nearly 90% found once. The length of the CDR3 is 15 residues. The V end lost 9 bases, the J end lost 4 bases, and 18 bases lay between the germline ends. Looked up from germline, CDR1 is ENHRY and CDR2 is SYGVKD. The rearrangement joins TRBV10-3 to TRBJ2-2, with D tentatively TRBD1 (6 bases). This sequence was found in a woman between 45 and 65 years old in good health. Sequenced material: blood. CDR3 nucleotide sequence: TGTGCCATGAAGCAGGGCAGGGGATTCACCGGGGAGCTGTTTTTT. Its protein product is CAMKQGRGFTGELFF.